Presented here are 32 T cell receptor beta chains from one specimen sequenced in a study of T cell responses to AZD1222 COVID-19 vaccine. Libraries were prepared by immunoSEQ multiplex PCR; TCRdb keeps only in-frame clonotypes and omits some of them. Of 130,000 to 150,000 clones listed, about 92% are singletons. The starting material was peripheral blood, obtained on day 0 of AZD1222 vaccination. Receptors were obtained from an adult in good health.

The J gene is TRBJ1-1, the V gene TRBV19; no firm D call. V shed 9 bases and J shed 0 bases, with 5 bases lying between them. The CDR3 totals 11 residues. Germline CDR1 reads LNHDA; CDR2 reads SQIVND (reference sequence). The CDR3 region is CASSMNTEAFF. CDR3 sequence (DNA): TGTGCCAGCTCGATGAACACTGAAGCTTTCTTT.

The chain is built from TRBV18 and TRBJ1-1; D is ambiguous. V was shortened by 2 bases and J by 0 bases, with 13 bases between the two germline ends. There are 16 residues in the CDR3. Germline lookup yields CDR1 KGHSH and CDR2 LQKENI. CDR3 loop: CASSPSPPGLNTEAFF. The CDR3 DNA reads TGTGCCAGCTCACCATCCCCCCCAGGCCTGAACACTGAAGCTTTCTTT. The complete variable domain, with remaining parts taken from reference TRBV18 and TRBJ1-1, reads NAGVMQNPRHLVRRRGQEARLRCSPMKGHSHVYWYRQLPEEGLKFMVYLQKENIIDESGMPKERFSAEFPKEGPSILRIQQVVRGDSAAYFCASSPSPPGLNTEAFFGQGTRLTVV.

This clone was detected only once. The CDR3 coding sequence is TGTGCCAGCAGTCGAGTTTTCCATGAGCAGTTCTTC. This sequence encodes CASSRVFHEQFF. V is TRBV12-3 or TRBV12-4 and J is TRBJ2-1; D not resolved. The V and J ends lost 5 bases and 8 bases respectively, with 10 bases between them. CDR3 length: 12 residues.

This CDR3 is CASSLVVGAGELFF. CDR3 in DNA: TGTGCCAGCAGCTTGGTGGTGGGGGCCGGGGAGCTGTTTTTT. The chain combines TRBV5-6 with TRBJ2-2, with D possibly being TRBD1 or TRBD2 (5 bases each). The CDR3 consists of 14 residues. Between the trimmed V and J ends, which lost 0 bases and 6 bases, there was a span of 9 bases. Germline CDR1 SGHDT, CDR2 YYEEEE. The full variable domain, completed using reference TRBV5-6 and TRBJ2-2, is DAGVTQSPTHLIKTRGQQVTLRCSPKSGHDTVSWYQQALGQGPQFIFQYYEEEERQRGNFPDRFSGHQFPNYSSELNVNALLLGDSALYLCASSLVVGAGELFFGEGSRLTVL.

The chain carries TRBV4-2 and TRBJ1-2; D unclear. V lost 1 base and J lost 8, with 11 bases in between. CDR1 and CDR2 (germline): LGHNA, YNFKEQ. The CDR3 length is 13 residues. The CDR3 loop is CASSQGTVGGYTF. As DNA, the CDR3 is TGTGCCAGCAGCCAAGGCACAGTGGGGGGCTACACCTTC.

The rearrangement uses TRBV5-5 and TRBJ2-5; D is unresolved. Germline V lookup: CDR1 SGHKS, CDR2 YYEKEE (reference sequence). This CDR3 is built from 14 residues. V was shortened by 0 bases and J by 2 bases, with 8 bases between the two germline ends. CDR3 in DNA: TGTGCCAGCAGCTTGGTCCCAGATCAAGAGACCCAGTACTTC. As protein: CASSLVPDQETQYF.

The chain combines TRBV14 with TRBJ1-1, with D hard to call. CDR1 and CDR2 from the germline V gene are SGHDN and FVKESK. This CDR3 comprises 15 residues. Trimming took 3 bases from V and 0 from J, leaving 11 bases between them. The CDR3 coding sequence is TGTGCCAGCAGCCAGGCCTTGCGGTTGAACACTGAAGCTTTCTTT. It yields the protein CASSQALRLNTEAFF. The whole variable domain, filled in from reference TRBV14 and TRBJ1-1, reads EAGVTQFPSHSVIEKGQTVTLRCDPISGHDNLYWYRRVMGKEIKFLLHFVKESKQDESGMPNNRFLAERTGGTYSTLKVQPAELEDSGVYFCASSQALRLNTEAFFGQGTRLTVV.

This sequence joins TRBV4-2 and TRBJ2-7, with 9 nucleotides matching TRBD1. The V gene end was trimmed by 3 bases and the J gene end by 4 bases; junction bases not matched to a gene: 7. The germline gives CDR1 LGHNA, CDR2 YNFKEQ. The CDR3 has 15 amino acids. In DNA, the CDR3 is TGTGCCAGCAGCCATCCTCCGGGACAGGGTTACGAGCAGTACTTC. Translating it yields CASSHPPGQGYEQYF.

This clone was seen just once. This chain links TRBV20-1 with TRBJ2-7; 8 bases are a match to TRBD2. Per germline, CDR1 DFQATT and CDR2 SNEGSKA (reference sequence). This CDR3 spans 15 amino acids. V was pared by 3 bases and J by 4 bases, with 11 bases of the junction left unmatched. The CDR3 nucleotides are TGCAGTGCTAGTTGGGGTAGCGGGATAGGGTACGAGCAGTACTTC. Encoded protein: CSASWGSGIGYEQYF.

J is TRBJ2-2 and V is TRBV4-3, with D tentatively TRBD2 (5 bases). The CDR3 is made up of 16 amino acids. Trimming removed 4 bases at V and 2 bases at J, with 14 bases between. Germline CDR1 LGHNA, CDR2 YSLEER. The CDR3 bases are TGCGCCAGCAGCCCCAACGGACTTTTAAACACCGGGGAGCTGTTTTTT. It yields the protein CASSPNGLLNTGELFF.

Points on this clone: Other DNA sequences in the sample encode the same CDR3. The gene calls are TRBV27 and TRBJ2-5; unclear D gene. Germline V gives CDR1 MNHEY, CDR2 SMNVEV (reference sequence). V was cut by 0 bases and J by 4 bases, with 9 bases left in between. This CDR3 is built from 14 residues. Written as DNA, the CDR3 is TGTGCCAGCAGTTTATCCGGCACCCGAGAGACCCAGTACTTC. It yields the protein CASSLSGTRETQYF.

The chain joins TRBV19 to TRBJ2-7; 10 nucleotides align to TRBD2. The CDR3 has 14 amino acids. Trimming took 5 bases from V and 6 from J; bases not matched to a gene: 7. Germline V gene data show CDR1 as LNHDA and CDR2 as SQIVND (reference sequence). In DNA form, the CDR3 reads TGTGCCAGTAGTCTTAGCGGGAGGAGAGGCGAGCAGTACTTC. Its protein product is CASSLSGRRGEQYF.

The chain is built from TRBV19 and TRBJ1-1; 10 bases map to TRBD1. CDR3 length: 16 residues. Unmatched junction bases numbered 14, after V lost 8 bases and J lost 5 bases. The germline gives CDR1 LNHDA, CDR2 SQIVND (reference sequence). The CDR3: CASGGQGLVGSTEAFF. The CDR3 DNA reads TGTGCCAGTGGGGGACAGGGGTTGGTGGGGTCGACTGAAGCTTTCTTT. Variable domain in full (rest from reference TRBV19 and TRBJ1-1): DGGITQSPKYLFRKEGQNVTLSCEQNLNHDAMYWYRQDPGQGLRLIYYSQIVNDFQKGDIAEGYSVSREKKESFPLTVTSAQKNPTAFYLCASGGQGLVGSTEAFFGQGTRLTVV.

The table lists this clone with a count of one. J is TRBJ2-7 and V is TRBV7-9; 7 nucleotides agree with TRBD1. The germline gives CDR1 SEHNR, CDR2 FQNEAQ (reference sequence). The CDR3 is 15 amino acids. The J segment lost 3 bases and the V segment lost 4 bases, leaving 9 bases of the junction unmatched. CDR3 region: CASSSPGQRVYEQYF. The DNA of the CDR3 is TGTGCCAGCAGCTCACCGGGACAGAGGGTCTACGAGCAGTACTTC.

The chain recombines TRBV9 with TRBJ1-5; D unresolved. The germline V gene has CDR1 SGDLS and CDR2 YYNGEE. Trimming shortened V by 4 bases and J by 5 bases, and 10 bases separated the two germline ends. The CDR3 loop spans 13 amino acids. The CDR3 here is CASSPTLHQPQHF. CDR3 coding DNA: TGTGCCAGCAGCCCCACATTACATCAGCCCCAGCATTTT.

The sample holds one count of this clone. The gene calls are TRBV7-9 and TRBJ1-4; weak D call: TRBD1 (6 bases). Germline V gives CDR1 SEHNR, CDR2 FQNEAQ (reference sequence). The CDR3 is 14 amino acids. The V end lost 3 bases, the J end lost 8 bases, and 13 bases lay between the germline ends. The CDR3 sequence is CASSFGTYVEKLFF. The CDR3 bases are TGTGCCAGCAGCTTTGGGACATACGTGGAAAAACTGTTTTTT.

The CDR3 region has the DNA TGTGCCAGCAGCGGTCAGGGACAGGGTATCGGCTACACCTTC. Protein: CASSGQGQGIGYTF. This chain uses TRBV7-2 with TRBJ1-2; 9 bases match TRBD1. Per germline, CDR1 SGHTA and CDR2 FQGNSA. The ends lost 5 bases at V and 8 bases at J; junction bases unmatched: 9. The CDR3 length is 14 residues. The full variable domain, rest sourced from reference TRBV7-2 and TRBJ1-2, is GAGVSQSPSNKVTEKGKDVELRCDPISGHTALYWYRQSLGQGLEFLIYFQGNSAPDKSGLPSDRFSAERTGGSVSTLTIQRTQQEDSAVYLCASSGQGQGIGYTFGSGTRLTVV.

The chain has TRBV3-1 (or the pseudogene TRBV3-2) and TRBJ1-3; no clear D gene. CDR3 length equals 17 residues. V gave up 0 bases and J gave up 4 bases, with 16 bases separating them. Germline V gives CDR1 LGHDT, CDR2 YNNKEL (reference sequence). The CDR3 DNA sequence: TGTGCCAGCAGCCAAGATCTAGCTGGGCTAGGAGGAAACACCATATATTTT. This sequence encodes CASSQDLAGLGGNTIYF.

The chain recombines TRBV18 with TRBJ2-2; D gene ambiguous. The CDR3 has 17 amino acids. Trimming took off 2 bases at V and 0 bases at J, with 13 bases between the two ends. Germline V gene data show CDR1 as KGHSH and CDR2 as LQKENI. The CDR3 loop reads CASSPMGSQTNTGELFF. CDR3 bases: TGTGCCAGCTCACCAATGGGGTCGCAGACGAACACCGGGGAGCTGTTTTTT.

The chain employs TRBV6-5 and TRBJ2-1; 11 bases align to TRBD2. The CDR3 loop spans 14 amino acids. The junction had 0 bases not matched to a gene; V was cut back by 6 bases and J by 2 bases. In germline, CDR1 is MNHEY, CDR2 SVGAGI. The CDR3 DNA is TGTGCCAGCAGGGGACTAGCGGCCTACAATGAGCAGTTCTTC. This codes for CASRGLAAYNEQFF.

The V gene is TRBV6-1, the J gene TRBJ2-1, with D possibly TRBD2 on 6 matching bases. Germline values: CDR1 MNHNS, CDR2 SASEGT. The CDR3 runs 19 residues. V lost 2 bases and J lost 2, with 22 bases in between. The CDR3 coding sequence is TGTGCCAGCAGTGAAACGTCGGGACCGGTGGCGGGGCCCTACAATGAGCAGTTCTTC. It is translated as CASSETSGPVAGPYNEQFF.

The chain links TRBV4-1 to TRBJ2-5, with no clear D. Looked up from germline, CDR1 is MGHRA and CDR2 is YSYEKL. V lost 1 base and J 1 base, leaving 13 bases between the germline ends. This CDR3 is 16 amino acids long. In nucleotides, the CDR3 is TGCGCCAGCAGCCAAGGACCCGACCGGTTCCAAGAGACCCAGTACTTC. Translation: CASSQGPDRFQETQYF.

The genes are TRBV19 and TRBJ1-2; possible D gene TRBD1, 6 bases. The germline CDR1 and CDR2 sequences are LNHDA and SQIVND (reference sequence). Trimming removed 10 bases from V and 2 bases from J, with 17 bases in between. This CDR3 spans 14 amino acids. CDR3 in amino acids: CATKAQGTNYGYTF. In DNA form, the CDR3 reads TGTGCCACCAAGGCCCAGGGGACCAACTATGGCTACACCTTC.

This clone appeared a few times. The chain employs TRBV7-2 and TRBJ2-7; weak D call: TRBD2 (7 bases). Trimming shortened V by 0 bases and J by 5 bases, and 14 bases separated the two germline ends. This CDR3 is built from 15 residues. Per germline, CDR1 SGHTA and CDR2 FQGNSA. CDR3 protein: CASSLAGAGAHEQYF. DNA of the CDR3: TGTGCCAGCAGCTTAGCGGGGGCGGGAGCCCACGAGCAGTACTTC.

V usage is TRBV3-1 (or the pseudogene TRBV3-2) and J usage is TRBJ2-1, with D tentatively TRBD2 (5 bases). Germline values: CDR1 LGHDT, CDR2 YNNKEL (reference sequence). CDR3 length: 17 amino acids. V was shortened by 0 bases and J by 9 bases, with 21 bases between the two germline ends. CDR3 DNA: TGTGCCAGCAGCCAAGACCGTTCGCTAGCCCTCCCCCGTGAGCAGTTCTTC. It specifies CASSQDRSLALPREQFF.

The chain employs TRBV5-6 and TRBJ1-5; TRBD1 matches 9 bases. The CDR3 is 15 residues long. CDR1 is SGHDT, CDR2 YYEEEE, per germline. After removal of 1 base from V and 5 bases from J, the junction contained 4 bases not matched to a gene. The CDR3 is CASSLWGQGYQPQHF. Written as DNA, the CDR3 is TGTGCCAGCAGCTTGTGGGGACAGGGCTATCAGCCCCAGCATTTT.

The chain employs TRBV5-6 and TRBJ1-1, with unresolved D. Looked up from germline, CDR1 is SGHDT and CDR2 is YYEEEE. Trimming pared 3 bases from V and 5 bases from J, leaving 11 bases between. The CDR3 extends over 13 amino acids. CDR3 loop: CASSSSPGTEAFF. The CDR3 coding sequence is TGTGCCAGCAGCTCTAGCCCAGGTACTGAAGCTTTCTTT. The whole variable domain, remainder taken from reference TRBV5-6 and TRBJ1-1, is DAGVTQSPTHLIKTRGQQVTLRCSPKSGHDTVSWYQQALGQGPQFIFQYYEEEERQRGNFPDRFSGHQFPNYSSELNVNALLLGDSALYLCASSSSPGTEAFFGQGTRLTVV.

This sequence joins TRBV9 and TRBJ2-7; D gene uncertain. V lost 3 bases and J 4 bases, leaving 11 bases between the germline ends. Germline CDR1 and CDR2: SGDLS and YYNGEE. CDR3 size: 13 residues. Here the CDR3 DNA reads TGTGCCAGCAGCGACGACTTCAGGTACGAGCAGTACTTC. Encoded protein: CASSDDFRYEQYF.

The chain links TRBV2 to TRBJ2-1; D may correspond to TRBD1 or TRBD2 (5 bases each). This CDR3 comprises 12 residues. Germline-derived CDR1 and CDR2 are SNHLY and FYNNEI. V was pared by 10 bases and J by 5 bases, with 12 bases between. The chain's CDR3 is CAMGPQNNEQFF. DNA of the CDR3: TGTGCCATGGGACCGCAGAACAATGAGCAGTTCTTC.

This clone was observed a single time. V and J are TRBV28 and TRBJ2-1; TRBD2 matches 10 bases. Germline V gene sequence: CDR1 MDHEN, CDR2 SYDVKM. The CDR3 totals 16 residues. V lost 3 bases to trimming and J lost 10 bases; unmatched junction nucleotides: 12. The CDR3 sequence is CASSFRSSGRAWEQFF. As DNA, the CDR3 is TGTGCCAGCAGTTTTCGGTCAAGCGGGAGGGCATGGGAGCAGTTCTTC.

The V gene is TRBV11-1, the J gene TRBJ2-7, with TRBD2 matching over 12 bases. The CDR3 covers 14 residues. V gave up 4 bases and J gave up 3 bases; unmatched junction bases: 1. Per germline, CDR1 SGHAT and CDR2 FQDESV (reference sequence). CDR3 bases: TGTGCCAGCAGCTCGGGACTAGCGGGCTACGAGCAGTACTTC. Amino acids: CASSSGLAGYEQYF.

The V and J genes are TRBV7-9 and TRBJ1-2; D gene ambiguous. The V end lost 4 bases, the J end lost 6 bases, and 18 bases lay between the germline ends. The germline gives CDR1 SEHNR, CDR2 FQNEAQ (reference sequence). The CDR3 is 15 residues long. CDR3: CASSSKPDYSDGYTF. The DNA of the CDR3 is TGTGCCAGCAGCTCCAAGCCGGACTACAGTGATGGCTACACCTTC.